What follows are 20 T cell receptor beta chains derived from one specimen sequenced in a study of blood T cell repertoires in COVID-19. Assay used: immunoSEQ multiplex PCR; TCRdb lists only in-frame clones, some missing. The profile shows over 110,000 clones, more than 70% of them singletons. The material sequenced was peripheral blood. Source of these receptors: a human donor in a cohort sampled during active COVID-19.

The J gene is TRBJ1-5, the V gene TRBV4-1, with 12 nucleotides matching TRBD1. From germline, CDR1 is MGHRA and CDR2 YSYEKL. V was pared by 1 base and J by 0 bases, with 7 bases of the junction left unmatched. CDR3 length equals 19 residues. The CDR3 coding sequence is TGCGCCAGCAGCCAAGTGGTCGGGACAGGGGGCTTTAGCAATCAGCCCCAGCATTTT. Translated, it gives CASSQVVGTGGFSNQPQHF.

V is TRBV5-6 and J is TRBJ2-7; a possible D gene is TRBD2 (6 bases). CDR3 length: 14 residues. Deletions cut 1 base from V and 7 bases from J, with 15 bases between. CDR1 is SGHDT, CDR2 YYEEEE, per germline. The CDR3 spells CASSLRGGAGEQYF. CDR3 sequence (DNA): TGTGCCAGCAGCTTGAGGGGAGGCGCGGGGGAGCAGTACTTC.

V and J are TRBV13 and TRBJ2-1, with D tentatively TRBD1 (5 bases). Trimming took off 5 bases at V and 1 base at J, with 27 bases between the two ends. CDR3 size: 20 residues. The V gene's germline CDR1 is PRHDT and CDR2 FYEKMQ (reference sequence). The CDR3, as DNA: TGTGCCAGCAGCCCTATCGCTTCAGGACACACCATTTTTTCCTACAATGAGCAGTTCTTC. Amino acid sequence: CASSPIASGHTIFSYNEQFF.

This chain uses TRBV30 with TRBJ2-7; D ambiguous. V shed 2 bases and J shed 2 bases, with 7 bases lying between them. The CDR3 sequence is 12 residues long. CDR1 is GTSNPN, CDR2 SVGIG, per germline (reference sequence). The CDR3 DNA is TGTGCCTGGAGTCCCAGAACCTACGAGCAGTACTTC. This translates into CAWSPRTYEQYF.

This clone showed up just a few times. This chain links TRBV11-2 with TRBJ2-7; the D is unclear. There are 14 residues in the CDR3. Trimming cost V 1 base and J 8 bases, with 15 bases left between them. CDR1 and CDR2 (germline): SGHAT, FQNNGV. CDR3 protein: CASSLGALPTQQYF. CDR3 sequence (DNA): TGTGCCAGCAGCTTAGGGGCCCTACCCACCCAGCAGTACTTC. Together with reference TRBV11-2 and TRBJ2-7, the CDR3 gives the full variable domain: EAGVAQSPRYKIIEKRQSVAFWCNPISGHATLYWYQQILGQGPKLLIQFQNNGVVDDSQLPKDRFSAERLKGVDSTLKIQPAKLEDSAVYLCASSLGALPTQQYFGPGTRLTVT.

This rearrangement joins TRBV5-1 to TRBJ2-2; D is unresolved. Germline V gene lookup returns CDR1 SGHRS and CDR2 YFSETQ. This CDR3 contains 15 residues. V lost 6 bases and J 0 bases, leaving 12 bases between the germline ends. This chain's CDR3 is CASTVARSNTGELFF. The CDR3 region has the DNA TGCGCCAGCACCGTCGCGCGGTCGAACACCGGGGAGCTGTTTTTT.

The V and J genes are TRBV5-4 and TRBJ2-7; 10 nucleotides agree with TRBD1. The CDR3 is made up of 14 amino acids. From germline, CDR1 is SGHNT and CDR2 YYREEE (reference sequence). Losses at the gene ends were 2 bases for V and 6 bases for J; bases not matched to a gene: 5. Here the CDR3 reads CASSFGQGGSEQYF. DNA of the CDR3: TGTGCCAGCAGCTTTGGACAGGGGGGCAGCGAGCAGTACTTC.

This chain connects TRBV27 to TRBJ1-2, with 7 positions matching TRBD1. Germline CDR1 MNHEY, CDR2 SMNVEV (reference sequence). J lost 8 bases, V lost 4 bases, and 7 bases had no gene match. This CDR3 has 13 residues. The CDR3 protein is CASSYGQAGGYTF. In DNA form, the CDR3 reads TGTGCCAGCAGTTATGGACAGGCCGGAGGCTACACCTTC.

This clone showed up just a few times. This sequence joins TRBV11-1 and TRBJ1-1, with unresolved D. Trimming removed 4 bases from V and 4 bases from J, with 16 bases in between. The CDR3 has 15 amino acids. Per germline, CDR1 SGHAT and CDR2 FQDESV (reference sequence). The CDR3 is CASSSPLRRGTEAFF. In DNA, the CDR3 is TGTGCCAGCAGCTCCCCGTTACGTCGGGGCACTGAAGCTTTCTTT.

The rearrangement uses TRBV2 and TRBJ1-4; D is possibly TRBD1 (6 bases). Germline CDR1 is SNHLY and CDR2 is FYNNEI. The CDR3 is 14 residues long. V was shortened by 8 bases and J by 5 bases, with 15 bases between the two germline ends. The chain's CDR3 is CASSWGRGNEKLFF. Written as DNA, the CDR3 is TGTGCCAGCTCCTGGGGGAGGGGGAATGAAAAACTGTTTTTT.

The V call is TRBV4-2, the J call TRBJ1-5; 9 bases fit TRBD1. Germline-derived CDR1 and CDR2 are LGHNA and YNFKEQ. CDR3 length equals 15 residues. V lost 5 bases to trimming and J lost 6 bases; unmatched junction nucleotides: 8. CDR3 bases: TGTGCCAGCAGCTTAACAGGGGGCATGGGTCAGCCCCAGCATTTT. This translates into CASSLTGGMGQPQHF.

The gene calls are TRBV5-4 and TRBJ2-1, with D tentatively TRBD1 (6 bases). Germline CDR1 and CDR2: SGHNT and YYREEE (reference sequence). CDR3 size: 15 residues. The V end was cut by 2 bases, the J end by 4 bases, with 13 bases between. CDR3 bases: TGTGCCAGCAGCTTACTGGGGGCCGGGTACAATGAGCAGTTCTTC. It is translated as CASSLLGAGYNEQFF.

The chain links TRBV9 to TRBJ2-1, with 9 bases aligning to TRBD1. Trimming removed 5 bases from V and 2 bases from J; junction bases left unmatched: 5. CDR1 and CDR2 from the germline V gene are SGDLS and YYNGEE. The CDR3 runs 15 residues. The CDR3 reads CASSPGQGTYNEQFF. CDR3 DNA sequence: TGTGCCAGCAGTCCGGGACAGGGAACCTACAATGAGCAGTTCTTC.

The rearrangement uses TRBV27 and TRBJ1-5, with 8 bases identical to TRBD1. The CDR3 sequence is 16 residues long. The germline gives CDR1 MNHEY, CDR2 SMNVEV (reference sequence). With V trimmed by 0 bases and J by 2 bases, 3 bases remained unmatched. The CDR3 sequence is CASSLSTGAGNQPQHF. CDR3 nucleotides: TGTGCCAGCAGTTTATCGACAGGGGCAGGCAATCAGCCCCAGCATTTT.

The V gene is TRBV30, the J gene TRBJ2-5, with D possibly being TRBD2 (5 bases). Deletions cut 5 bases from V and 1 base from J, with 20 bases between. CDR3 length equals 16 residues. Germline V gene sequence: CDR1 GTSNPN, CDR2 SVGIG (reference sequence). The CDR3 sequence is CAWAEGRKWRQETQYF. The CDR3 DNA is TGTGCCTGGGCCGAGGGAAGGAAGTGGCGCCAAGAGACCCAGTACTTC. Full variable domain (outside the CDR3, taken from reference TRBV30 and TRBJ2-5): SQTIHQWPATLVQPVGSPLSLECTVEGTSNPNLYWYRQAAGRGLQLLFYSVGIGQISSEVPQNLSASRPQDRQFILSSKKLLLSDSGFYLCAWAEGRKWRQETQYFGPGTRLLVL.

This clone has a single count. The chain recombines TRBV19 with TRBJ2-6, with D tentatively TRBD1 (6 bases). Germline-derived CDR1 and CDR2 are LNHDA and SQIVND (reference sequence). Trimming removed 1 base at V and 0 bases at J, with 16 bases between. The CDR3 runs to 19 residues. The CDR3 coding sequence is TGTGCCAGTAGTATAGGCTTGGGGGCCAGGGGCTCTGGGGCCAACGTCCTGACTTTC. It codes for CASSIGLGARGSGANVLTF.

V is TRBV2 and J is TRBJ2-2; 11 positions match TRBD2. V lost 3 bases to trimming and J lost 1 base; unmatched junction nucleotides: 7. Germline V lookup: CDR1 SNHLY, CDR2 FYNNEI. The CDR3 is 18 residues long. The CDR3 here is CASSDMGLAVMNTGELFF. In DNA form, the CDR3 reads TGTGCCAGCAGTGATATGGGACTAGCGGTTATGAACACCGGGGAGCTGTTTTTT.

The CDR3 sequence: CASSLWSTGELFF. In nucleotides, the CDR3 is TGTGCCAGCAGTTTGTGGAGCACCGGGGAGCTGTTTTTT. This sequence joins TRBV12-3 or TRBV12-4 and TRBJ2-2; D gene uncertain. V was shortened by 3 bases and J by 4 bases, with 6 bases between the two germline ends. The length of the CDR3 is 13 residues.

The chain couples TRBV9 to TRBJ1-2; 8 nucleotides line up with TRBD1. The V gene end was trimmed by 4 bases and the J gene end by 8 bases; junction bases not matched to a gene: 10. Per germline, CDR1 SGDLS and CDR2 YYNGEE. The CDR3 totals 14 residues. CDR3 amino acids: CASSPGQGMGGYTF. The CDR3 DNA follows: TGTGCCAGCAGCCCCGGACAGGGTATGGGAGGCTACACCTTC.

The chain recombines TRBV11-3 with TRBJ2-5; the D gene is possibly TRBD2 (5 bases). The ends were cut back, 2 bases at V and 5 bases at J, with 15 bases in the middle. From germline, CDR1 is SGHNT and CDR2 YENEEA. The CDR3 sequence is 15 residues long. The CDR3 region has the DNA TGTGCCAGCAGCTTATTAGGGAGCGGTCGGGAGACCCAGTACTTC. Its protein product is CASSLLGSGRETQYF.